These 24 T cell receptor beta chains were all obtained from the same sample, sequenced in a study of blood T cell repertoires in COVID-19. The protocol was immunoSEQ multiplex PCR, while the TCRdb copy is restricted to in-frame clones and leaves out a portion. Of some 190,000 clones in the sample, around 86% are singletons; the top ten hold 5.6%. Sequencing used PBMCs or T cells enriched from blood (not recorded which). These receptors were taken from a man aged 35 to 55 with acute COVID-19.

The chain uses TRBV19 and TRBJ1-5; no reliable D call. The CDR3 covers 14 residues. CDR1 and CDR2 from the germline V gene are LNHDA and SQIVND (reference sequence). V was cut by 3 bases and J by 7 bases, with 13 bases left in between. CDR3 DNA: TGTGCCAGTAGTATTACGGCAGGTGGCCAGCCCCAGCATTTT. Its translation is CASSITAGGQPQHF.

J is TRBJ2-3 and V is TRBV4-3; TRBD2 might be the D (6 bases). Per germline, CDR1 LGHNA and CDR2 YSLEER. Between the trimmed V and J ends, which lost 0 bases and 6 bases, there was a span of 16 bases. This CDR3 region has 16 residues. The CDR3 protein is CASSQEETSPSDTQYF. The CDR3 coding sequence is TGCGCCAGCAGCCAAGAGGAGACTAGTCCTTCGGATACGCAGTATTTT.

This clone has only one observation. The chain combines TRBV28 with TRBJ1-2; maybe TRBD1 (5 bases). CDR3 size: 14 residues. In germline, CDR1 is MDHEN, CDR2 SYDVKM. The V and J ends lost 6 bases and 13 bases respectively, with 24 bases between them. Here the CDR3 DNA reads TGTGCCAGCAGCCAAACGAAGGACACGTTTGCGTCCACCTTC. It is translated as CASSQTKDTFASTF.

The chain couples TRBV27 to TRBJ2-1; D gene ambiguous. The CDR3 spans 14 residues. Trimming removed 4 bases from V and 0 bases from J, with 7 bases in between. Germline assignment: CDR1 MNHEY and CDR2 SMNVEV (reference sequence). Here the CDR3 reads CASSYVSSYNEQFF. DNA for the CDR3: TGTGCCAGCAGTTACGTGAGCTCCTACAATGAGCAGTTCTTC.

The CDR3 DNA follows: TGTGCCACCAGCAGAGATTTGGGCGGGGGGTATGGCTACACCTTC. It codes for CATSRDLGGGYGYTF. This chain links TRBV15 with TRBJ1-2; a possible D gene is TRBD1 (5 bases). Germline V gives CDR1 LNHNV, CDR2 YYDKDF (reference sequence). The CDR3 consists of 15 residues. The V end lost 0 bases, the J end lost 5 bases, and 13 bases lay between the germline ends.

The chain recombines TRBV29-1 with TRBJ2-1, with a tentative D call TRBD2 (6 bases). The CDR3 sequence is 15 residues long. Deletions cut 5 bases from V and 4 bases from J, with 18 bases between. Germline CDR1 reads SQVTM; CDR2 reads ANQGSEA. The CDR3 DNA is TGCAGCGTTTTATCACCAGCGGGCGGTTACAATGAGCAGTTCTTC. Its protein product is CSVLSPAGGYNEQFF.

This chain links TRBV20-1 with TRBJ2-7; D gene unclear. The V and J ends lost 3 bases and 2 bases respectively, with 11 bases between them. CDR1 and CDR2 (germline): DFQATT, SNEGSKA (reference sequence). The CDR3 has 13 residues. The CDR3 DNA sequence: TGCAGTGCTAGTTACGGGTTCACCTACGAGCAGTACTTC. This sequence encodes CSASYGFTYEQYF.

V usage is TRBV10-3 and J usage is TRBJ2-5, with 10 bases fitting TRBD1. Per the germline V gene, CDR1 is ENHRY and CDR2 is SYGVKD. V shed 4 bases and J 4 bases; nucleotides not matched to a gene: 3. The length of the CDR3 is 14 residues. This chain's CDR3 is CAISVGQGIETQYF. The CDR3 nucleotides are TGTGCCATCAGTGTGGGACAGGGGATAGAGACCCAGTACTTC.

The chain couples TRBV28 to TRBJ1-4, with D uncertain. CDR1 and CDR2 (germline): MDHEN, SYDVKM. The CDR3 totals 17 residues. Trimming removed 4 bases at V and 0 bases at J, with 15 bases between. This chain's CDR3 is CASSSGSLGATNEKLFF. In DNA form, the CDR3 reads TGTGCCAGCAGTTCCGGGTCGCTGGGTGCAACTAATGAAAAACTGTTTTTT.

This clone appeared a few times. V usage is TRBV6-2 or TRBV6-3 and J usage is TRBJ2-1, with TRBD2 identical over 10 bases. Germline lookup yields CDR1 MNHEY and CDR2 SVGEGT. CDR3 length: 17 amino acids. J gave up 4 bases and V 7 bases, and 13 bases lay outside the gene matches. The CDR3 sequence: CASTPRASGRKYNEQFF. The CDR3, as DNA: TGTGCCAGCACCCCAAGGGCTAGCGGGAGAAAGTACAATGAGCAGTTCTTC.

The rearrangement uses TRBV9 and TRBJ1-5; the D is unclear. The V gene lost 1 base and the J gene lost 10 bases, with 12 bases spanning the gap. CDR3 length: 13 residues. Germline V gives CDR1 SGDLS, CDR2 YYNGEE. The CDR3 DNA sequence: TGTGCCAGCAGCGTAAGAGAGCCCCCACCCCAGCATTTT. Translated: CASSVREPPPQHF.

V is TRBV23-1 and J is TRBJ2-2; 12 bases are a match to TRBD2. TRBV23-1 is reported as an ORF; its role is uncertain. The CDR3 spans 20 residues. V was pared by 0 bases and J by 6 bases, with 14 bases of the junction left unmatched. The CDR3 DNA reads as TGCGCCAGCAGTCAATCATGGCTAGCGGGAGGGCCGAAAAAGGCCGGGGAGCTGTTTTTT. Amino acid sequence: CASSQSWLAGGPKKAGELFF.

V gene TRBV11-1 combines with J gene TRBJ2-7, with a possible D match to TRBD2 (6 bases). Germline V gene data show CDR1 as SGHAT and CDR2 as FQDESV (reference sequence). The CDR3 is made up of 14 amino acids. V was trimmed by 5 bases and J by 3 bases, leaving 14 bases between them. The CDR3 is CASSGRTTDYEQYF. For the CDR3, the DNA is TGTGCCAGCAGCGGGAGGACAACCGACTACGAGCAGTACTTC.

This chain uses TRBV7-9 with TRBJ1-2; tentative D call: TRBD1 (6 bases). CDR3 length: 17 residues. Deletions cut 4 bases from V and 0 bases from J, with 18 bases between. The germline gives CDR1 SEHNR, CDR2 FQNEAQ (reference sequence). The CDR3 sequence: CASSSNFVDSTNYGYTF. As DNA, the CDR3 is TGTGCCAGCAGCTCCAACTTTGTGGACAGTACTAACTATGGCTACACCTTC. Drawing the rest from reference TRBV7-9 and TRBJ1-2, the complete variable domain is DTGVSQNPRHKITKRGQNVTFRCDPISEHNRLYWYRQTLGQGPEFLTYFQNEAQLEKSRLLSDRFSAERPKGSFSTLEIQRTEQGDSAMYLCASSSNFVDSTNYGYTFGSGTRLTVV.

V gene TRBV5-1 combines with J gene TRBJ1-1; TRBD1 matches at 7 bases. CDR1 and CDR2 from the germline V gene are SGHRS and YFSETQ. V was pared by 3 bases and J by 7 bases, with 9 bases of the junction left unmatched. The CDR3 has 14 amino acids. This chain's CDR3 is CASSSTQGVDEAFF. In DNA form, the CDR3 reads TGCGCCAGCAGCTCAACCCAGGGGGTGGATGAAGCTTTCTTT.

Points on this clone: The conserved phenylalanine or tryptophan normally closing the CDR3 is absent here, so this likely arose from a read error. The limits of the CDR3 on the DNA are not certain, so only TCRdb's listed CDR3 is given. The CDR3 loop is CASIRTRSG. The rearrangement joins TRBV28 to TRBJ2-4; TRBD2, the table's D call, lacks a check against the DNA. The germline V gene has CDR1 MDHEN and CDR2 SYDVKM. The CDR3 spans 9 residues, counting both ends.

Remarks on this clone: Other DNA variants within this sample encode the same CDR3. The chain joins TRBV3-1 (or the pseudogene TRBV3-2) to TRBJ2-7, with 7 bases identical to TRBD2. The CDR3 runs to 14 residues. Unmatched junction bases numbered 3, after V lost 1 base and J lost 3 bases. CDR1 LGHDT and CDR2 YNNKEL come from the germline V gene (reference sequence). The CDR3: CASSQARGSYEQYF. In DNA, the CDR3 is TGTGCCAGCAGCCAAGCACGCGGGAGCTACGAGCAGTACTTC.

In its sample, this clone was seen once. The V gene is TRBV30, the J gene TRBJ2-7; TRBD2 is a possible D gene (5 bases). Germline V gene lookup returns CDR1 GTSNPN and CDR2 SVGIG (reference sequence). Trimming cost V 5 bases and J 2 bases, with 16 bases left between them. The length of the CDR3 is 14 residues. The CDR3 loop is CAWGDVGGPYEQYF. CDR3 nucleotides: TGTGCCTGGGGGGATGTAGGAGGCCCCTACGAGCAGTACTTC. The full variable domain, in which reference TRBV30 and TRBJ2-7 provide the parts outside the CDR3, is SQTIHQWPATLVQPVGSPLSLECTVEGTSNPNLYWYRQAAGRGLQLLFYSVGIGQISSEVPQNLSASRPQDRQFILSSKKLLLSDSGFYLCAWGDVGGPYEQYFGPGTRLTVT.

The genes are TRBV7-3 and TRBJ2-5; 13 bases fit TRBD2. The CDR3 is 18 amino acids. The ends lost 4 bases at V and 3 bases at J; junction bases unmatched: 11. CDR1 is SGHTA, CDR2 FQGTGA, per germline. In DNA, the CDR3 is TGTGCCAGCAGCTCCCGCGGCGGACTAGCGGGGGTTAAAGAGACCCAGTACTTC. Its protein is CASSSRGGLAGVKETQYF.

The chain has TRBV11-2 and TRBJ2-7, with 9 bases fitting TRBD1. V gave up 5 bases and J gave up 1 base; unmatched junction bases: 3. CDR3 size: 14 residues. Per germline, CDR1 SGHAT and CDR2 FQNNGV. CDR3: CASSIGTGSYEQYF. As DNA, the CDR3 is TGTGCCAGCAGCATCGGGACAGGGTCCTACGAGCAGTACTTC.

The chain recombines TRBV20-1 with TRBJ1-5; no clear D gene. This CDR3 contains 15 residues. Germline V gives CDR1 DFQATT, CDR2 SNEGSKA (reference sequence). The germline V and J ends were trimmed by 3 bases and 0 bases, with 12 bases remaining between them. CDR3: CSASEGRVSNQPQHF. The DNA of the CDR3 is TGCAGTGCTAGTGAAGGGAGGGTTAGCAATCAGCCCCAGCATTTT.

This chain uses TRBV5-4 with TRBJ2-7, with D unclear. Germline CDR1 reads SGHNT; CDR2 reads YYREEE (reference sequence). CDR3 length: 15 amino acids. The germline V and J ends were trimmed by 0 bases and 0 bases, with 10 bases remaining between them. The CDR3 DNA is TGTGCCAGCAGCTTGGCCGTATCGGGCTCCTACGAGCAGTACTTC. This encodes CASSLAVSGSYEQYF.

This clone was picked up one time. This chain's CDR3 is CASSFLPGLALGKNIQYF. CDR3 nucleotides: TGTGCCAGCAGTTTTCTCCCGGGACTAGCCTTGGGAAAAAACATTCAGTACTTC. The chain joins TRBV6-2 or TRBV6-3 to TRBJ2-4, with TRBD2 matching over 9 bases. The CDR3 has 18 residues. The V and J ends lost 4 bases and 4 bases, in that order; junction bases with no gene match: 14. Per germline, CDR1 MNHEY and CDR2 SVGEGT.

The chain links TRBV13 to TRBJ2-1; 8 positions agree with TRBD2. V shed 5 bases, J shed 5 bases, and the junction held 11 bases outside the gene matches. The CDR3 sequence is 16 residues long. CDR1 PRHDT and CDR2 FYEKMQ come from the germline V gene (reference sequence). The CDR3 loop is CASSPRGSGTDNEQFF. The CDR3 region has the DNA TGTGCCAGCAGCCCCCGGGGTAGCGGGACTGACAATGAGCAGTTCTTC.